This is a list of T cell receptor beta chains from one sample in a study of T cells in Graves' hyperthyroidism and ophthalmopathy. TCRdb called the multiplex PCR reads again in MiXCR, with one record for every CDR3 protein. The table shows 600,000 to 750,000 distinct CDR3 sequences, with 15% to 20% occurring only once. Sequencing input: blood. The receptors stem from a man in his fifties with Graves' hyperthyroidism. The CDR3 runs from the conserved cysteine through the conserved F or W. Clone size is given for some rows only: seen once, a few or many times, or a class if the clone is expanded.

TRBJ2-5 | few | TRBV19 | CASSIQHLGETQYF
TRBJ2-2 | . | TRBV9 | CASSTQGSTGELFF
TRBJ1-5 | few | TRBV11-2 | CASSLDQPLGQPQHF
TRBJ2-7 | . | TRBV27 | CASSLANRAGTKNEQYF
TRBJ1-1 | many | TRBV28 | CASTATHYMNTEAFF
TRBJ1-2 | . | TRBV24-1 | CATSEPDRESGYTF
TRBJ1-2 | few | TRBV10-1 | CASSDQDRGYTF
TRBJ2-2 | many | TRBV28 | CASSFSLARELFF
TRBJ2-5 | . | TRBV29-1 | CSVELAGETQYF
TRBJ2-3 | . | TRBV5-4 | CASSPLSRTSGRADTQYF
TRBJ2-7 | few | TRBV7-2 | CASSPRGTGEQYF
TRBJ1-2 | many | TRBV28 | CASIERTANYGYTF
TRBJ2-4 | few | TRBV19 | CASSKDRGVIENIQYF
TRBJ2-7 | few | TRBV27 | CASSQQTSIYEQYF
TRBJ1-5 | . | TRBV6-1 | CASSLAGGTNQPQHF
TRBJ1-1 | many | TRBV28 | CASSLGTKNTEAFF
TRBJ1-2 | many | TRBV20-1 | CSARTEVYGYTF
TRBJ2-6 | many | TRBV28 | CASSPKTGTSSGANVLTF
TRBJ2-1 | . | TRBV5-1 | CASSLVAGGRYNGQFF
TRBJ1-1 | few | TRBV28 | CASTTNWGVAFF
TRBJ2-2 | . | TRBV7-8 | CASSLGSGLAGAWGELFF
TRBJ1-1 | many | TRBV27 | CASSRRGLDTEAFF
TRBJ2-7 | . | TRBV5-5 | CASSLGIDYEQYF
TRBJ1-1 | many | TRBV7-8 | CACGVGLNTEAFF
TRBJ2-2 | . | TRBV7-9 | CASSPGEGPTGELFF
TRBJ2-1 | many | TRBV29-1 | CSFRETNYNEQFF
TRBJ2-7 | many | TRBV2 | CASWTSYEQYF
TRBJ2-1 | . | TRBV7-9 | CASRPDGSGRPNEQLF
TRBJ2-1 | many | TRBV20-1 | CSATRLGGGGEQFF
TRBJ2-1 | few | TRBV5-1 | CASSSGLAAASYNEQFF
TRBJ2-2 | many | TRBV12-3/TRBV12-4 | CASSFQGSGNTGELFF
TRBJ1-2 | many | TRBV28 | CASSREAEKGGYTF
TRBJ1-3 | many | TRBV6-1 | CASSNRDVAGNTIYF
TRBJ1-5 | many | TRBV2 | CASSDRGDNQPQHF
TRBJ2-3 | . | TRBV28 | CASSTSGTSDTQYF
TRBJ1-1 | . | TRBV7-2 | CASSTADRGYAFF
TRBJ2-6 | . | TRBV18 | CASSPVRQGLSGANVLTF
TRBJ2-1 | many | TRBV12-3/TRBV12-4 | CASTPGTSSYNEQFF
TRBJ2-2 | many | TRBV12-3/TRBV12-4 | CASRQGHTGELFF
TRBJ2-5 | many | TRBV2 | CATQPTQPSHF
TRBJ2-6 | many | TRBV7-2 | CASSRGKTGANVLTF
TRBJ2-1 | many | TRBV13 | CASSHSNEQFF
TRBJ2-7 | many | TRBV11-2 | CASKSRDGSYEQYF
TRBJ1-6 | many | TRBV27 | CASSLSRDGYSPLHF
TRBJ2-5 | many | TRBV28 | CASSLTGSGRALQYF
TRBJ1-1 | many | TRBV19 | CASSVQGPEAFF
TRBJ2-2 | few | TRBV30 | CAWRIQGNTGELFF